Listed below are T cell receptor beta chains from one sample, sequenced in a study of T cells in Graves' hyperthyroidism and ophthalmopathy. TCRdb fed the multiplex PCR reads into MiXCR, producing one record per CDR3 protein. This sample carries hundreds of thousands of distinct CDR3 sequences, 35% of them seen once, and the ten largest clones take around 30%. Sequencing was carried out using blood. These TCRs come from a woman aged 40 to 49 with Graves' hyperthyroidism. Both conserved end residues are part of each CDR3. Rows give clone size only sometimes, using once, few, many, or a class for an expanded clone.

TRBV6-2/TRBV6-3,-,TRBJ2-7,CASSYEQRTYEQYF
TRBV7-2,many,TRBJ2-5,CASRRGIQETQYF
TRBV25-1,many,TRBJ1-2,CASRLGQGHGYTF
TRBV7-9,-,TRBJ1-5,CASSLLGRSNQPQHF
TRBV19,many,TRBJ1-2,CASSNRDRGQAYGYTF
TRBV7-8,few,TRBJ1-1,CASSPSSGTGNTEAFF
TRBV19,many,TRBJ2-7,CASSMGQGHEQYF
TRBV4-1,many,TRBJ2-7,CASSQVQGPYEQYF
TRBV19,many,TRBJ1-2,CASSTRPGGEGYTF
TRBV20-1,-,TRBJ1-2,CSARDPNREGGYTF
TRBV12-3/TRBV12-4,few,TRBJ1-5,CASSLGGRDQPQHF
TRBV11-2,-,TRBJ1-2,CASSGQPNYGYTF
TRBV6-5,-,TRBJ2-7,CASSYGDRGRYEQYF
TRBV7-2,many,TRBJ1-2,CASSLALGGGGYTF
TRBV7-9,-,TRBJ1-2,CASSYRTGTNNYGYTF
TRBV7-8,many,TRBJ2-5,CASSFSGGTQYF
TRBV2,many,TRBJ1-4,CASGATNEKLFF
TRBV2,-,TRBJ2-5,CASSYPTGSLQETQYF
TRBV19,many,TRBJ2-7,CASSTGPTFEQYF
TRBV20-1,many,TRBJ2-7,CSANSESYEQYF
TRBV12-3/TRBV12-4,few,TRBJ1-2,CASRTGTGRAASYTF
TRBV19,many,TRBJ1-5,CASSIPADQPQHF
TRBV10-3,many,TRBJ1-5,CAISDRGLQPQHF
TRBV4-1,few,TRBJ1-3,CASSRLGPGNTIYF
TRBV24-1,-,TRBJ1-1,CATSTTGQGRNTEAFF
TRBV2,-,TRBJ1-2,CASSEATGYGYTF
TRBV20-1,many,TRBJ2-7,CSARGGTGYEQYF
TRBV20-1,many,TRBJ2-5,CSADGLAETQYF
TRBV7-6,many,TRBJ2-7,CASSPWTDYNSYEQYF
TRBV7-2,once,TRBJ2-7,CASTLQRAGLYEQYF
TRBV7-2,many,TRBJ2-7,CASSLAPGAGYEQYF
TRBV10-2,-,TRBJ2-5,CASSWTKETQYF
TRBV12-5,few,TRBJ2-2,CASRGSPSTGELFF
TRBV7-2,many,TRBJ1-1,CASSGRVGTEAFF
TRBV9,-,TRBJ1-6,CASSAPGQGNSPLHF
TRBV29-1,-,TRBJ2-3,CSVLSGTSGLDTQYF
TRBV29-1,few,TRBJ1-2,CSVDNGYGYTF
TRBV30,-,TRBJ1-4,CAWSPGASSNEKLFF
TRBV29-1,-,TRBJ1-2,CSVETGQGDGGYTF
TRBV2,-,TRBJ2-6,CASSSWGSGANVLTF
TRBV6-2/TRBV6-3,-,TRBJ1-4,CASSYSARWINEKLFF
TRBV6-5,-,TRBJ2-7,CASTSQGSGLYEQYF
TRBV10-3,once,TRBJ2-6,CAISESAGGANVLTF
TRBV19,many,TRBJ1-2,CASSIGPRDGYTF
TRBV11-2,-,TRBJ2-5,CASSRALGAEETQYF
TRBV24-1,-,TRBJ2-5,CASTPLTSGGYQETQYF
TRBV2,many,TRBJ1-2,CASSVSFGYGYTF
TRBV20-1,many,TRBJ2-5,CSASGGGETQYF
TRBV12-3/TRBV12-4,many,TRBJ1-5,CASSRDRASNQPQHF
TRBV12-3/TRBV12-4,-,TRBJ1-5,CASRGASRNQPQHF
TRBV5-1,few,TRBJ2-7,CASARLAEPYEQYF
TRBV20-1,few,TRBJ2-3,CSARDRGLAAQYF
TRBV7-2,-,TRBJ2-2,CASSYRQGSTGGLFF
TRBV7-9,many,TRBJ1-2,CASSPGEGNYGYTF